The source of this T cell receptor (beta chain) is a study of shared clonotypes between healthy human individuals. Study-level information: Serving as donors were two women and three men, whose ages spanned 18 to 49.

As regards this clone: As yet, its antigen is unknown.

The study separated CD4+ cells into CD45RA+ naive and CD45RA-negative memory subsets. Here immunoSEQ multiplex PCR was the method, and the copy in TCRdb shows in-frame clones only, minus some. Among 2.5 million or so clones listed, around 94% were seen once. General observations from the study: Naive subsets typically showed greater estimated richness than memory subsets.

V gave up 4 bases and J gave up 4 bases; unmatched junction bases: 11. There are 16 residues in the CDR3. The germline V gene has CDR1 SGDLS and CDR2 YYNGEE. The genes are TRBV9 and TRBJ2-7, with 10 bases fitting TRBD1. The TCR originated in a man younger than 35 in good health. Sequences were obtained from naive CD4+ T cells sorted from blood. This sample's subset: CD45RA+ positively selected. CDR3 sequence reads: CASSRAGTGVGYEQYF. The CDR3 bases are TGTGCCAGCAGCCGGGCCGGGACAGGGGTTGGGTACGAGCAGTACTTC.